This entry describes one T cell receptor beta chain. Its specificity is not known. The sample belongs to a study of neurological immune-mediated disorders. Overall study results and limits: The greatest TCR clonal expansion occurred in HTLV-1-associated myelopathy and the least in multiple sclerosis, which fell below healthy controls.

Synthesis of cDNA was accomplished via 5'RACE employing 10-nucleotide random UMIs. TCRdb processed the 5' RACE reads anew with MiXCR; each CDR3 protein has one entry. The sample has about 66,000 distinct CDR3 sequences, around 10% seen once; the top ten hold approximately 12%. As for time point: longitudinal time-point 2. Where libraries were unsorted, they were derived from 2 million PBMCs stored at -80 degrees C. The length of the CDR3 is 16 residues. Trimming took 5 bases from V and 2 from J, leaving 15 bases between them. V gene TRBV12-3 or TRBV12-4 combines with J gene TRBJ2-2; tentatively, D is TRBD1 (5 bases). The clonotype comes from a man in his thirties or forties in good health. The sample taken for sequencing was PBMCs. This CDR3 is CASSQGAMRNTGELFF. Here the CDR3 DNA reads TGTGCCAGCAGTCAGGGTGCGATGCGTAACACCGGGGAGCTGTTTTTT.